What follows describes a single T cell receptor (beta chain). The target antigen is unknown. This sample is part of a study of Ad26.COV2.S vaccination and SARS-CoV-2 variants. About the research overall: Recipients of Ad26.COV2.S got it intramuscularly, once or twice 56 days apart. Study outcomes and limitations: Breadth and depth estimates from TCRs may understate total T cell responses.

Indicated treatment: around 19 received Ad26.COV2.S at low or high dose, single or two shots; 5 received placebo; per-sample allocation not given. After the first vaccine or placebo injection, samples were drawn on day 63. Repertoires were generated with immunoSEQ multiplex PCR, while TCRdb's copy carries only in-frame clones and drops some. The table includes around 320,000 clones, around 84% detected once. The CDR3 length is 16 residues. Trimming removed 3 bases from V and 6 bases from J; junction bases left unmatched: 10. The V gene's germline CDR1 is MNHNS and CDR2 SASEGT. The sample consisted of peripheral blood, taken in a trial of Ad26.COV2.S vaccine versus placebo. The rearrangement links TRBV6-1 to TRBJ1-5; 8 bases are a match to TRBD1. This clonotype was sampled from a person aged 18 to 59 who received the Ad26.COV2.S COVID-19 vaccine or a placebo. CDR3 region: CASSDFRTGLGQPQHF. The CDR3 DNA follows: TGTGCCAGCAGTGATTTCAGGACAGGGTTAGGTCAGCCCCAGCATTTT.